This is a list of T cell receptor beta chains from one sample in a study of T cells after yellow fever vaccination. TCRdb re-called the 5' RACE reads with MiXCR, one entry per CDR3 protein. In the table there are 200,000 to 300,000 distinct CDR3 sequences, approximately 3.5% of which are singletons. The material was PBMCs, obtained 15 days after the yellow fever booster vaccination. The receptors derive from a man aged 18 to 29 who received the YFV17D yellow fever vaccine. Both conserved end residues are part of each CDR3. The D gene is left open where the match is weak.

d_gene	v_gene	j_gene	CDR3aa
.	TRBV29-1	TRBJ1-1	CIVRTAMNSEAFF
.	TRBV5-1	TRBJ2-2	CASSLWQENTGELFF
.	TRBV5-1	TRBJ1-1	CASSWDGANTEAFF
.	TRBV12-5	TRBJ1-5	CASVRGEQPQHF
.	TRBV20-1	TRBJ1-5	CSARVDRDQPQHF
.	TRBV12-3/TRBV12-4	TRBJ2-5	CASSPDRSQETQYF
.	TRBV2	TRBJ2-1	CASREISSYNEQFF
.	TRBV5-1	TRBJ1-2	CASSGDPANYGYTF
.	TRBV5-1	TRBJ2-5	CASSWGATTGEGTQYF
TRBD2	TRBV20-1	TRBJ2-1	CSASTGLADGEQFF
TRBD2	TRBV20-1	TRBJ2-1	CSASNPSGYNEQFF
TRBD2	TRBV6-2/TRBV6-3	TRBJ2-5	CASRRFSGVQETQYF
.	TRBV5-8	TRBJ2-6	CASSQTLGSGANVLTF
.	TRBV5-1	TRBJ2-5	CASSWVGAETQYF
.	TRBV5-1	TRBJ2-6	CASSLEASPGANVLTF
.	TRBV5-8	TRBJ2-3	CASSLYPSTDTQYF
.	TRBV4-3	TRBJ1-2	CASSQARRGYGYTF
.	TRBV20-1	TRBJ1-1	CSARDPGGAFF
TRBD1	TRBV4-3	TRBJ1-4	CASSQEGPGQGNDEKLFF
.	TRBV7-9	TRBJ2-5	CASILGTEETQYF
.	TRBV20-1	TRBJ1-5	CSASSDLGGDQPQHF
.	TRBV12-3/TRBV12-4	TRBJ2-3	CASSLETRVTDTQYF
TRBD1	TRBV2	TRBJ2-1	CASSQDNRGHEQFF
.	TRBV20-1	TRBJ1-3	CSARDPGRTGNTIYF
.	TRBV7-9	TRBJ2-7	CASSLVQGGHEQYF
.	TRBV4-1	TRBJ2-3	CASSQESQGSADTQYF
.	TRBV12-3/TRBV12-4	TRBJ1-5	CASIGGGSVGGNQPQHF
.	TRBV5-1	TRBJ1-6	CASSLGTELYSPLHF
.	TRBV11-2	TRBJ2-5	CASSLDLFRREETQYF
TRBD2	TRBV7-2	TRBJ2-5	CASSSYGGTGETQYF
.	TRBV20-1	TRBJ2-5	CSARDGRSGETQYF
TRBD1	TRBV30	TRBJ2-2	CAWNRGYNTGELFF
TRBD1	TRBV28	TRBJ1-1	CASSVRQGARNTEAFF
TRBD2	TRBV7-2	TRBJ2-3	CASSLSGGDWTDTQYF
.	TRBV4-1	TRBJ1-2	CASSQEGRLYTF
.	TRBV7-2	TRBJ1-4	CASSLPGNDATNEKLFF
.	TRBV4-3	TRBJ1-2	CASSQEMGGEAYGYTF
.	TRBV11-2	TRBJ1-2	CASSLANYGYTF
TRBD1	TRBV7-8	TRBJ1-1	CASSLPGRTGDTEAFF
TRBD1	TRBV5-1	TRBJ1-1	CASSLYRGETMNTEAFF
.	TRBV20-1	TRBJ2-1	CSGFAGRNYNEQFF
.	TRBV4-1	TRBJ2-3	CASSQVESFTDTQYF
.	TRBV4-1	TRBJ1-4	CASTERATNEKLFF
TRBD1	TRBV15	TRBJ2-3	CATSRDPGTGTLLDTQYF